One sample yielded the 23 T cell receptor beta chains listed below, sequenced in a study of T-cell reconstitution after alpha-beta-depleted transplantation in children. Unique molecular identifiers were incorporated during preparation of the TCRbeta library. TCRdb re-called the PCR reads with MiXCR, one entry per CDR3 protein. Among 540,000 or so distinct CDR3 sequences listed, roughly 24% were seen once. The sequenced sample was PBMCs, mostly from graft donor cells, obtained 360 days after TCRalphabeta/CD19-depleted stem cell transplant. These receptors were collected from a boy younger than two who had a stem cell transplant for acute myeloid leukemia, so the T cells may come from the graft donor.

This clonotype showed up many times. The chain has TRBV15 and TRBJ1-1; TRBD1 matches 10 bases. V shed 5 bases and J 1 base; nucleotides not matched to a gene: 1. CDR3 size: 14 residues. Germline V CDR1 and CDR2: LNHNV, YYDKDF (reference sequence). DNA for the CDR3: TGTGCCACCAGCCGGACAGGGGGGAACACTGAAGCTTTCTTT. Protein: CATSRTGGNTEAFF.

This clonotype was observed many times. J is TRBJ2-1 and V is TRBV4-3; D is unresolved. This CDR3 region has 14 residues. CDR1 and CDR2 from the germline V gene are LGHNA and YSLEER. V was clipped by 0 bases and J by 4 bases, with 7 bases between them. The CDR3 bases are TGCGCCAGCAGCCAAGATCGCCAATACAATGAGCAGTTCTTC. Amino acids: CASSQDRQYNEQFF.

This clonotype was found many times. V and J are TRBV5-6 and TRBJ2-7, with a weak D call TRBD2 (5 bases). CDR3 size: 15 residues. V was shortened by 2 bases and J by 1 base, with 13 bases between the two germline ends. Germline V gene data show CDR1 as SGHDT and CDR2 as YYEEEE. The CDR3, as DNA: TGTGCCAGCAGCTTTCGTGACTGGACTTCCTACGAGCAGTACTTC. Amino acid sequence: CASSFRDWTSYEQYF.

This clonotype was detected only a few times. The V call is TRBV20-1, the J call TRBJ2-3, with 7 bases identical to TRBD2. CDR1 DFQATT and CDR2 SNEGSKA come from the germline V gene (reference sequence). V lost 0 bases, J lost 3 bases, and 6 bases stayed unmatched. CDR3 size: 15 residues. The CDR3 loop reads CSARDLSGLTDTQYF. Written as DNA, the CDR3 is TGCAGTGCTAGAGATCTTAGCGGGCTTACAGATACGCAGTATTTT.

The chain has TRBV15 and TRBJ2-3, with TRBD1 matching 8 bases. Germline V gene lookup returns CDR1 LNHNV and CDR2 YYDKDF (reference sequence). Germline trimming cut 0 bases from V and 3 bases from J; bases unmatched to any gene: 8. This CDR3 spans 17 amino acids. CDR3 DNA: TGTGCCACCAGCAGAGATCTCAGGGGGCGATGGACAGATACGCAGTATTTT. This gives the protein CATSRDLRGRWTDTQYF.

This chain uses TRBV20-1 with TRBJ1-5; D uncertain. V was shortened by 3 bases and J by 3 bases, with 18 bases between the two germline ends. This CDR3 has 16 amino acids. The germline V gene encodes CDR1 DFQATT and CDR2 SNEGSKA (reference sequence). The CDR3 region has the DNA TGCAGTGCTAGCGAAGCCCCGGGCCGCCACAATCAGCCCCAGCATTTT. Protein sequence: CSASEAPGRHNQPQHF.

This clonotype was observed many times. The chain employs TRBV12-3 or TRBV12-4 and TRBJ1-1; D possibly corresponds to TRBD1 (6 bases). The CDR3 length is 13 residues. Trimming pared 6 bases from V and 3 bases from J, leaving 11 bases between. CDR3 bases: TGTGCCAGCAGCTCCGGACAGTACACTGAAGCTTTCTTT. Its protein product is CASSSGQYTEAFF.

This chain connects TRBV20-1 to TRBJ1-5; a possible D gene is TRBD1 (5 bases). From germline, CDR1 is DFQATT and CDR2 SNEGSKA (reference sequence). The CDR3 loop spans 12 amino acids. CDR3 in amino acids: CSACQGHQPQHF. The CDR3 DNA sequence: TGCAGCGCTTGCCAGGGCCATCAGCCCCAGCATTTT.

The chain is built from TRBV12-3 or TRBV12-4 and TRBJ1-5; no clear D. This CDR3 comprises 12 residues. V lost 10 bases, J lost 4 bases, and 11 bases lay in between. The CDR3 here is CATRSGNQPQHF. The CDR3 coding sequence is TGTGCCACCAGATCCGGAAATCAGCCCCAGCATTTT.

Only a few counts were recorded for this clonotype. The chain joins TRBV12-3 or TRBV12-4 to TRBJ2-7; D might be TRBD2 (6 bases). Trimming removed 6 bases at V and 7 bases at J, with 19 bases between. This CDR3 region has 14 residues. DNA for the CDR3: TGTGCCAGCAGCCTCCGGGACTTCCTGGGGGAGCAGTACTTC. This gives the protein CASSLRDFLGEQYF.

The rearrangement joins TRBV7-8 to TRBJ1-1; D might be TRBD1 (6 bases). CDR3 size: 14 residues. V lost 2 bases and J 5 bases, leaving 12 bases between the germline ends. Germline CDR1 is SGHVS and CDR2 is FQNEAQ. This CDR3 is CASSLSGQGTEAFF. The CDR3 DNA reads as TGTGCCAGCAGCTTATCCGGGCAGGGGACTGAAGCTTTCTTT.

CDR3 in amino acids: CSARDQQTRTDTQYF. Written as DNA, the CDR3 is TGCAGTGCTAGAGATCAACAGACCCGCACAGATACGCAGTATTTT. The rearrangement links TRBV20-1 to TRBJ2-3; D gene unclear. The CDR3 runs 15 residues. From germline, CDR1 is DFQATT and CDR2 SNEGSKA (reference sequence). Trimming took off 0 bases at V and 1 base at J, with 11 bases between the two ends.

This clonotype occurred many times. The V and J genes are TRBV6-5 and TRBJ1-2, with a weak D call TRBD1 (6 bases). CDR3 length: 15 amino acids. From germline, CDR1 is MNHEY and CDR2 SVGAGI. Trimming left V 0 bases short and J 8 bases short, with 16 bases between. The CDR3 sequence: CASSYSEPGVIGYTF. CDR3 DNA: TGTGCCAGCAGTTACTCGGAACCAGGGGTCATAGGCTACACCTTC.

The rearrangement links TRBV20-1 to TRBJ2-5; D perhaps matches TRBD2 (6 bases). CDR3 length equals 16 residues. The V end was cut by 3 bases, the J end by 4 bases, with 21 bases between. Germline CDR1 reads DFQATT; CDR2 reads SNEGSKA (reference sequence). CDR3 amino acids: CSASSGGSGRGETQYF. The CDR3, as DNA: TGCAGTGCTAGTTCCGGAGGGTCAGGCCGAGGAGAGACCCAGTACTTC.

The table lists this clonotype with a few counts. J is TRBJ1-2 and V is TRBV6-4, with D uncertain. The CDR3 has 13 residues. The V gene's germline CDR1 is MRHNA and CDR2 SNTAGT. The V and J ends lost 6 bases and 2 bases respectively, with 10 bases between them. CDR3 DNA sequence: TGTGCCAGCAGGACGGCAGGCAACTATGGCTACACCTTC. It is translated as CASRTAGNYGYTF.

The chain uses TRBV30 and TRBJ2-5; D unclear. The CDR3 loop spans 12 amino acids. Trimming pared 0 bases from V and 7 bases from J, leaving 9 bases between. CDR1 and CDR2 (germline): GTSNPN, SVGIG (reference sequence). The CDR3 sequence: CAWSVERGTQYF. Written as DNA, the CDR3 is TGTGCCTGGAGTGTAGAAAGAGGGACCCAGTACTTC.

This chain connects TRBV29-1 to TRBJ1-1; D unclear. The CDR3 sequence is 13 residues long. Germline V gene lookup returns CDR1 SQVTM and CDR2 ANQGSEA. Between the trimmed V and J ends, which lost 3 bases and 2 bases, there was a span of 10 bases. CDR3 nucleotides: TGCAGCGTTGAGGAAGAAATAAACACTGAAGCTTTCTTT. This gives the protein CSVEEEINTEAFF. The variable domain in full, completed from reference TRBV29-1 and TRBJ1-1, reads SAVISQKPSRDICQRGTSLTIQCQVDSQVTMMFWYRQQPGQSLTLIATANQGSEATYESGFVIDKFPISRPNLTFSTLTVSNMSPEDSSIYLCSVEEEINTEAFFGQGTRLTVV.

This clonotype was counted a few times. V usage is TRBV27 and J usage is TRBJ2-1; D not certain. Deletions cut 6 bases from V and 0 bases from J, with 15 bases between. This CDR3 has 16 residues. Germline-derived CDR1 and CDR2 are MNHEY and SMNVEV (reference sequence). The CDR3 region is CASSFSSPSSYNEQFF. CDR3 nucleotide sequence: TGTGCCAGCAGCTTCAGCTCCCCGAGCTCCTACAATGAGCAGTTCTTC.

This clonotype has only a few counts. The chain has TRBV15 and TRBJ2-7; no clear D gene. The germline V gene has CDR1 LNHNV and CDR2 YYDKDF (reference sequence). V was clipped by 1 base and J by 5 bases, with 18 bases between them. The CDR3 covers 16 residues. The DNA for the CDR3 is TGTGCCACCAGCAGAGGCTGGGGTGCCAGTTCTGACGAGCAGTACGTC. Protein sequence: CATSRGWGASSDEQYV.

The rearrangement joins TRBV7-6 to TRBJ2-5, with 14 bases that match TRBD2. The V gene end was trimmed by 5 bases and the J gene end by 5 bases; junction bases not matched to a gene: 10. Germline lookup yields CDR1 SGHVS and CDR2 FNYEAQ. This CDR3 spans 17 amino acids. DNA of the CDR3: TGTGCCAGCAGCAGGAGACTAGCGGGGGGGGCATGGGAGACCCAGTACTTC. It translates to CASSRRLAGGAWETQYF.

This clonotype has at least ten counts. The V gene is TRBV20-1, the J gene TRBJ1-5, with D possibly being TRBD1 (5 bases). Germline loops: CDR1 DFQATT, CDR2 SNEGSKA (reference sequence). Trimming removed 3 bases at V and 5 bases at J, with 8 bases between. This CDR3 region has 12 residues. CDR3 protein: CSASRGDQPQHF. In DNA, the CDR3 is TGCAGTGCTAGTAGAGGGGATCAGCCCCAGCATTTT.

In its sample, this clonotype was seen many times. The chain links TRBV3-1 to TRBJ1-2; D unresolved. V lost 3 bases and J 5 bases, leaving 13 bases between the germline ends. Looked up from germline, CDR1 is LGHDT and CDR2 is YNNKEL (reference sequence). The CDR3 has 14 residues. Here the CDR3 DNA reads TGTGCCAGCAGCCAGGCCCGGTGGGATTATGGCTACACCTTC. Encoded protein: CASSQARWDYGYTF.

The sample holds a few counts of this clonotype. The V gene is TRBV3-1, the J gene TRBJ2-7; D gene uncertain. Between the trimmed V and J ends, which lost 3 bases and 1 base, there was a span of 10 bases. Germline V gene sequence: CDR1 LGHDT, CDR2 YNNKEL (reference sequence). The CDR3 contains 14 residues. The CDR3 DNA reads TGTGCCAGCAGCCAGGGTCACGGATCCTACGAGCAGTACTTC. It yields the protein CASSQGHGSYEQYF.